The TCR beta chain under discussion was sequenced for a study of T cells in Graves' hyperthyroidism and ophthalmopathy. Study-level background: Peripheral blood was taken when the disease was first diagnosed, before any treatment began.

CDR3 length: 16 amino acids. CDR1 and CDR2 from the germline V gene are SGHTA and FQGNSA. In regard to this clonotype: One junction end disagrees with the germline gene, perhaps due to a read error.

It was RNA transcripts that yielded the amplified TCR beta CDR3 regions. RT-PCR in the first round (using the HTBI primer set) targeted the TCR CDR3. One entry per CDR3 protein results from TCRdb running MiXCR on the multiplex PCR reads. Of around 700,000 distinct CDR3 sequences listed, about 17% were seen once; the top ten hold 16%. Any patient presenting with uncontrolled infection, other autoimmune disease, pregnancy or lactation was left out. Diagnostic decisions used clinical symptoms, serum thyroxine and TRAb, thyroid ultrasound and orbital computed tomography. Blood dates from first hyperthyroidism diagnosis, before any ophthalmopathy symptoms.

The rearrangement joins TRBV7-2 to TRBJ1-3; D remains unclear. Sequenced material: blood. This TCR was recovered from a woman between 45 and 65 years old with Graves' hyperthyroidism that later progressed to Graves' ophthalmopathy. The CDR3 loop reads CASSLAGMQAGNTIYF. The CDR3 DNA sequence: TGTGCCAGCAGCCTAGCGGGAATGCAGGCTGGAAACACCATATATTTT.